This T cell receptor beta chain emerged from a study of cytomegalovirus exposure and HLA in healthy donors (dated by TCRdb to about 2017). Regarding the study in general: An earlier analysis of about 530 of the donors reported around 280 Gb of sequence data and 117 million unique TCR beta sequences obtained from 180 million or so T cells. Roughly 290 gigabases of sequencing data and around 85 million unique TCR sequences made up an early release that covered 640 HLA-typed donors. Of the 300 to 500 genotyped donors, approximately 81% were placed in the genetic ancestry cluster associated with self-reported Caucasian donors. The study aimed to test whether cataloging public T cell receptors could reveal signatures of past pathogen exposure. Using immunosequencing, the study profiled T cell repertoires from about 620 subjects and related those repertoires to cytomegalovirus serostatus. A separate validation cohort of over a hundred different subjects was used in addition to the approximately 670-subject first cohort. High-throughput TCR immunosequencing, statistical association of individual TCRs with disease status, and machine learning were combined to predict cytomegalovirus infection status. A later analysis re-analyzed previously published TCR beta repertoires from approximately 670 donors and added high-resolution HLA genotyping to study TCR occurrence patterns. Rather than using new phenotypic data, the later analysis identified candidate immune exposures from TCR beta sequences and from how often those sequences occurred across donors. An earlier analysis of 587 of the donors used high-throughput TCR beta sequencing to judge whether each TCR beta V gene segment behaved as functional or pseudogenic. Donor age, sex, ethnicity and CMV serostatus were compiled together with the repertoire data. In a later genetic analysis, genome-wide SNP genotypes for about three fifths of the roughly 670 donors were used, and that subset was treated as a discovery cohort. Every discovery cohort repertoire had been produced on one sequencing platform. HLA typing included class I and class II loci at four-digit resolution. Typing coverage differed by locus: A, B, C, DRB1 and DQB1 were typed in about 629-640 donors, DQA1 in 522, DPA1 in 600 to 610, and DPB1 in around 440. Roughly 5 DR-DQ haplotypes were handled as single units for association and clustering, since linkage in the cohort was strong. On average, roughly 240,000 unique TCR beta nucleotide sequences were sequenced per donor among a few hundred genotyped donors of the cohort, with 15% to 20% of those sequences being non-productive. Broad study findings and their caveats: According to a later analysis, most CMV-associated TCR beta chains appeared to be HLA-restricted, and the HLA associations seemed to be driven largely by CMV exposure. An earlier analysis of around 500 of the donors showed that most TCR beta V segments appeared in productive rearrangements either about 87% or about 30% of the time, which broadly matched IMGT annotations. The classifier was reported to diagnose cytomegalovirus status with high specificity and sensitivity in both the original and validation cohorts. CMV serostatus was the only immune exposure information available for the cohort. In a later analysis, HLA-associated TCR beta chains were found to be more clonally expanded and to have lower generation probabilities than equally common non-associated chains. Because some donors lacked HLA typing at each locus, the association tests relied only on the typed subset. In a later analysis, TCR association rates were found to vary across HLA loci, with the most associated TCRs seen for DRB1 alleles and the fewest for HLA-C alleles. In a later genetic analysis, fewer N-insertions in productive TCRs were reported among donors in an Asian-associated ancestry cluster than the 666-donor mean. A group of highly shared sequence variants was considered likely to be a technical artifact of the sequencing pipeline. V-gene and J-gene trimming of TCR beta chains was associated with a missense DCLRE1C variant in a later genetic analysis, and the association was replicated in an independent cohort. Specific HLA alleles were associated with 15,000 to 20,000 TCR beta sequences at a false discovery rate of 0.05 in a later analysis. Assigning TCR associations to individual alleles was difficult when HLA alleles, especially DR and DQ, strongly co-occurred. The authors suggested that the approach could potentially be extended to other disease states and immunological phenotypes. In vitro tests confirmed that three of the cytomegalovirus-associated TCR beta chains recognize cytomegalovirus antigens. Across donors, most TCR sequences were observed very rarely, whereas some public TCRs were present in many individuals. The study gave a list of 150 to 200 TCR beta chains associated with cytomegalovirus. Linkage disequilibrium might explain the correlated functional status among segregating V segments, but an unknown experimental factor could not be ruled out. A further reported finding was that TCR beta sequences accurately predicted the HLA-A and HLA-B alleles for most subjects in the first cohort. This cohort had only TCR beta chains sequenced, and the lack of alpha or paired-chain data limited which features could be detected. Some IMGT-functional V segments, including TRBV6-2 and TRBV6-3, could not be distinguished by the 87-base-pair reads and were therefore excluded. According to a later analysis, parvovirus B19, influenza, CMV and Epstein-Barr virus appeared linked to several top co-occurrence clusters. The earlier analysis of some 540 of the donors excluded some 15 rarely observed V segments, including chromosome 9 orphons, because counts were too low. Roughly uniform sequencing depth across donors was assumed in presence/absence analyses, although this assumption may not hold.

The cysteine opens and the phenylalanine closes a CDR3 of 15 amino acids. Left in the record is the CDR3 DNA by itself, 45 bases read in frame from the first base. V lost 2 bases and J lost 4 bases; the stretch between them is 12 bases long. The germline V gene encodes CDR1 WSHSY and CDR2 SAAADI. The cohort consisted of more than 650 healthy bone marrow donors. All cohort members were sampled while nominally healthy, although unrecorded immune exposures were likely present. The donor was CMV seropositive and was included in the group of 250 to 300 seropositive cohort members. A peripheral blood sample was collected from each donor, and TCR beta sequencing was performed on peripheral blood mononuclear cells. The Qiagen DNeasy Blood Extraction Kit was used to extract genomic DNA from the blood cell samples. The library was generated by the immunoSEQ multiplex PCR assay. For the multiplex PCR, a mixture combining 60 forward primers for TCR Vbeta segments and 13 reverse primers for TCR Jbeta segments was used. The CDR3 region of rearranged TCR beta genes was amplified from genomic DNA with a multiplex PCR assay. The Illumina HiSeq System was used to sequence the amplified TCR beta libraries as 87-base-pair reads. The authors' pipeline ran thus. A later analysis tallied 80 million to 95 million unique TCR beta chains across the 666 repertoires, and roughly 11 million of those chains were shared by two or more donors. To remove PCR and sequencing errors, raw reads were error-corrected and collapsed into unique sequences using a nearest-neighbor algorithm that merged closely related sequences. V, D and J gene segments were assigned by aligning CDR3 sequences to IMGT reference sequences. Each retained sequence needed at least a six-nucleotide match to both a V gene segment and a J gene segment. A rearrangement was called productive if the CDR3 had no stop codons and remained in frame with V and J, and every other rearrangement was called non-productive. Following IMGT convention, CDR3 was defined as the stretch from the second conserved V-encoded cysteine up to the conserved J-encoded phenylalanine. The earlier analysis of 500 to 600 of the donors excluded sequences that lacked an unambiguous match to a single V gene segment. An earlier analysis of 587 of the donors called V segments functional above 56.7% productive rearrangements and segregating when the between-donor standard deviation exceeded 5%. To diagnose cytomegalovirus status from the catalog of TCR beta chain sequences, a statistical classification framework was built. In a later analysis, V and J genes were assigned by comparing TCR nucleotide sequences against IMGT/GENE-DB human TR gene sequences. In a later analysis, CDR3 sequences and most-parsimonious VDJ recombination scenarios were assigned using the TCRdist pipeline. A later analysis defined each TCR beta chain by its CDR3 amino acid sequence plus V-gene family, and excluded reads lacking a unique V-gene family. A later analysis removed nearly 600 highly shared, low-generation-probability nucleotide sequences to deal with suspected cross-contamination and a sequencing artifact. A later analysis calculated a clonal expansion index for each public chain from normalized within-repertoire ranks of inferred template counts. Generation probabilities in a later analysis came from a VDJ recombination model fitted to out-of-frame rearrangements, and those results were checked against IGoR. In a later analysis, hypergeometric tests were used to score TCR-TCR, TCR-HLA and TCR-CMV co-occurrence, with a repertoire-size bias correction applied to TCR pairs. A later analysis estimated false discovery rates by permuting HLA or CMV assignments 20 times. In a later analysis, co-occurring TCRs were grouped using DBSCAN, and TCRdist sequence similarity was added for clustering within HLA-allele-positive subsets. Repertoires with fewer than 30,000 or more than 120,000 public chains were left out of co-occurrence clustering, as were five repertoires with anomalous nucleotide sharing. TCRdb retrieved this table from immuneACCESS and kept in-frame rearrangements only. Not all clones are present; in checked studies, unresolved V genes account for under half, and no reason is known for the remainder. V and J calls and clone size are those listed in that table; D and trimming were worked out from the DNA. The table for this sample lists about 180,000 clones; around 82% of them were counted only once. The leading ten clones occupy under 3% of the sample.

This clone has just one count. It has no known antigen specificity. No base quality values were provided; no much bigger clone lies one nucleotide off. Sequences were obtained from PBMCs. The chain is assembled from TRBV10-2 and TRBJ1-5; a confident D gene designation cannot be given. The TCR comes from a woman younger than 45 in good health and CMV-seropositive. The nucleotide sequence reads TGCGCCAGCAGTGAGAGGTGGGGAGGGAATCAGCCCCAGCATTTT. This sequence encodes CASSERWGGNQPQHF.